This section outlines one TCR beta chain sequence together with its context. The CDR3 loop spans 18 amino acids. Germline values: CDR1 GTSNPN, CDR2 SVGIG (reference sequence). V lost 3 bases to trimming and J lost 3 bases, with 23 bases between them. In the original workflow: Estimation of nucleated cell counts was performed using reference gene primer amplification. Measured with immunoSEQ multiplex PCR; TCRdb has only the in-frame clones, and not every one. From that table come the V and J calls and clone size; the DNA was used to work out D and trimming. The table has approximately 50,000 clones, approximately 79% seen once. This sample stems from a study of blood T cell repertoires in COVID-19. The overall study: Researchers got acute and convalescent COVID-19 samples from the United States, Italy and Spain.

Material: peripheral blood. J is TRBJ2-2 and V is TRBV30, with D possibly TRBD2 on 5 matching bases. The sequence came from a man between 65 and 85 years old with acute or convalescent COVID-19. CDR3 residues: CAWRNFGLAGDHTGELFF. The CDR3 DNA reads as TGTGCCTGGAGAAACTTCGGGCTAGCCGGTGACCACACCGGGGAGCTGTTTTTT.